The clone carrying this TCR beta chain has at least ten counts. Its antigen is not known. Template material for amplifying TCR beta CDR3 regions consisted of RNA transcripts. Primed by the HTBI set, a first-round RT-PCR was run on the TCR CDR3. MiXCR, applied by TCRdb to the multiplex PCR reads, yields one record per CDR3 protein. The sample records about 180,000 distinct CDR3 sequences, over 15% being singletons. The source of the sample is a study of T cells in Graves' hyperthyroidism and ophthalmopathy. Whole-study context: Peripheral blood was acquired at first diagnosis, ahead of any therapy whatsoever.

The study's findings and limits: Using 13 V-J features, a model discriminated ophthalmopathy from stable hyperthyroidism. Blood samples included most of the expanded thyroid clonotypes exceeding 0.001. Ophthalmopathy onset followed model prediction by a median about 6.5 months.

This TCR came from a woman aged 45-59 years with Graves' hyperthyroidism. Sample: blood.

The CDR3 DNA is TGTGCCAGTAGTGGAGGGGGCTTGGTTGAAAAACTGTTTTTT. Protein: CASSGGGLVEKLFF. The rearrangement joins TRBV19 to TRBJ1-4; 7 bases match TRBD1. The CDR3 has 14 residues. Germline-derived CDR1 and CDR2 are LNHDA and SQIVND (reference sequence). Trimming at V came to 5 bases and at J to 7 bases, leaving 7 bases not matched to a gene.